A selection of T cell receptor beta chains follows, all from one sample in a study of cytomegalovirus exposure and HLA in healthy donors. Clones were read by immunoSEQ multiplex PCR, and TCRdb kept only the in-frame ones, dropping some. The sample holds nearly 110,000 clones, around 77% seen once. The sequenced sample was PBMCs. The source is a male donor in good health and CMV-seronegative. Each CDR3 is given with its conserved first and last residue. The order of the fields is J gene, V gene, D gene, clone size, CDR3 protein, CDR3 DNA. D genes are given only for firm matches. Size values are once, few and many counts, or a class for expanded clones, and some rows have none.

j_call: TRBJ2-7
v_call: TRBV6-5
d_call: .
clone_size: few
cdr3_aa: CASSSYQGHYEQYF
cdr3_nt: TGTGCCAGCTCCTCTTATCAGGGACACTACGAGCAGTACTTC

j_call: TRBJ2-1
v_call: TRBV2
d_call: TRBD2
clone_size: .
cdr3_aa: CASETSGRNEQFF
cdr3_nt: TGTGCCAGCGAGACTAGCGGGAGGAATGAGCAGTTCTTC

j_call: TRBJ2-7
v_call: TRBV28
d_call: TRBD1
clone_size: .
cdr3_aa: CASITSGTASYEQYF
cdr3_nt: TGTGCCAGCATCACCTCCGGGACAGCCTCCTACGAGCAGTACTTC

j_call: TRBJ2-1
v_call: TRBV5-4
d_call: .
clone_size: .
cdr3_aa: CASSWSGEQFF
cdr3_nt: TGTGCCAGCAGCTGGTCGGGTGAGCAGTTCTTC

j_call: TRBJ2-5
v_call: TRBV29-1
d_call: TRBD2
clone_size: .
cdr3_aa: CSVEPGTSEETQYF
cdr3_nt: TGCAGCGTTGAACCCGGGACTAGTGAAGAGACCCAGTACTTC

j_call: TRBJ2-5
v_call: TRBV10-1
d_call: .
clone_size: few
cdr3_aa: CASSEGGLATQYF
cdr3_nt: TGCGCCAGCAGTGAAGGAGGACTGGCAACCCAGTACTTC

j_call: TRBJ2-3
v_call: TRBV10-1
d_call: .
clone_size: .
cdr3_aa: CASSEDGGTDTQYF
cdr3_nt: TGCGCCAGCAGCGAGGACGGCGGTACAGATACGCAGTATTTT

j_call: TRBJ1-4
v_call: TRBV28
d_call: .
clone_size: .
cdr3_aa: CASSLVEITNEKLFF
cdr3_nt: TGTGCCAGCAGTTTAGTCGAGATAACTAATGAAAAACTGTTTTTT

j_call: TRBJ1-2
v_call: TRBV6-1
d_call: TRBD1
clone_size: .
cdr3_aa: CASRGGLGYTF
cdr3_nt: TGTGCCAGCAGAGGGGGCCTCGGCTACACCTTC

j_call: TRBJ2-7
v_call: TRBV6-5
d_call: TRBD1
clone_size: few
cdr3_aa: CASSSPGQSYEQYF
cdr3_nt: TGTGCCAGCAGTTCACCGGGACAGAGCTACGAGCAGTACTTC

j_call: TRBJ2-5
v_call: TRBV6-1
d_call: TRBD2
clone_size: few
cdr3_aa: CASSQAGGQYF
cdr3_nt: TGTGCCAGCAGCCAAGCGGGGGGGCAGTACTTC

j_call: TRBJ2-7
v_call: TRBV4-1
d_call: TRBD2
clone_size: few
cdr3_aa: CASSHLGLANSYEQYF
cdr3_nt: TGCGCCAGCAGCCACCTGGGACTAGCGAACTCCTACGAGCAGTACTTC

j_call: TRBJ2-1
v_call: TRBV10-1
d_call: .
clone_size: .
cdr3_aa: CASSESGRSPNEQFF
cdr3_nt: TGCGCCAGCAGTGAGTCTGGGAGATCTCCCAATGAGCAGTTCTTC

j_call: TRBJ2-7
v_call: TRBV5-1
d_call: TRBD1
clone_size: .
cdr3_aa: CASSSLGQGGEQYF
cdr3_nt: TGCGCCAGCAGCTCGCTGGGACAGGGGGGCGAGCAGTACTTC

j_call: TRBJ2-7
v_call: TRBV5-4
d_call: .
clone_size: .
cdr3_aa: CASSLSATVYEQYF
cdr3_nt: TGTGCCAGCAGCTTGTCGGCGACAGTCTACGAGCAGTACTTC

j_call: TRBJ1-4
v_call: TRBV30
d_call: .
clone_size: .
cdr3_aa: CAWSESVGRRGEKLFF
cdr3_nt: TGTGCCTGGAGTGAGAGTGTGGGACGCAGGGGTGAAAAACTGTTTTTT

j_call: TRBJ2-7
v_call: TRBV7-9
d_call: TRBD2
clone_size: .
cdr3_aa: CASSLGTSGSYEQYF
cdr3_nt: TGTGCCAGCAGCCTGGGGACTAGCGGCTCCTACGAGCAGTACTTC

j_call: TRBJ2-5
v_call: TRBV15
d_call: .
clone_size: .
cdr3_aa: CATSRDYLGTKQETQYF
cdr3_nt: TGTGCCACCAGCAGAGACTACCTGGGGACAAAACAAGAGACCCAGTACTTC